What follows are 2 T cell receptor beta chains derived from one specimen sequenced in a study of shared clonotypes between healthy human individuals. Some clones are missing from TCRdb's copy, which holds only in-frame ones; the method was immunoSEQ multiplex PCR. The table lists 1,100,000 or so clones, 70% to 80% of them singletons. Sequencing was performed on memory CD4+ T cells from PBMCs. Subset reported: CD45RA-negative fraction. The receptors here all came from a man between 18 and 35 years old in good health. Some clones in this sample may be carry-over from other donors' samples.

This chain joins TRBV13 and TRBJ2-5, with 8 bases that match TRBD2. This CDR3 is built from 15 residues. Looked up from germline, CDR1 is PRHDT and CDR2 is FYEKMQ (reference sequence). J gave up 5 bases and V 5 bases, and 10 bases lay outside the gene matches. The CDR3 coding sequence is TGTGCCAGCAGCGATACCGGGACTAGGTGGGAGACCCAGTACTTC. It specifies CASSDTGTRWETQYF.

The chain links TRBV19 to TRBJ1-5; TRBD1 agrees at 9 bases. The CDR3 has 18 residues. J lost 1 base, V lost 5 bases, and 12 bases had no gene match. Germline-derived CDR1 and CDR2 are LNHDA and SQIVND (reference sequence). The CDR3 loop is CASSSGTGSAPSNQPQHF. CDR3 sequence (DNA): TGTGCCAGTAGTTCCGGGACAGGGAGTGCTCCGAGCAATCAGCCCCAGCATTTT.